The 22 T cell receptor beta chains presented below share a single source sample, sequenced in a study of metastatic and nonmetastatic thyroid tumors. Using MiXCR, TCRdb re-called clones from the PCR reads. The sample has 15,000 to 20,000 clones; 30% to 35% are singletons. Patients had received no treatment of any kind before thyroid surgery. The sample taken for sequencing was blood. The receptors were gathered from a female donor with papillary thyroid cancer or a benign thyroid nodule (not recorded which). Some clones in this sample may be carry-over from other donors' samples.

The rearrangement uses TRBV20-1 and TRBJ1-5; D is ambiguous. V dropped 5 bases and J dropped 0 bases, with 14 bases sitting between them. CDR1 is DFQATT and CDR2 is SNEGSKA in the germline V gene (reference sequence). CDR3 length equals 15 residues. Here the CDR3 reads CSARTTANSNQPQHF. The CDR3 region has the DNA TGCAGTGCTCGAACGACCGCGAATAGCAATCAGCCCCAGCATTTT.

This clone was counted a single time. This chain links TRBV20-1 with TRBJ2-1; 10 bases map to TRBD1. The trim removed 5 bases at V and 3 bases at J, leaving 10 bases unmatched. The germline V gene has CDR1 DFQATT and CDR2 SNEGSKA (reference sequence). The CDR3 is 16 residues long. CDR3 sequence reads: CSAAGWGQGNYNEQFF. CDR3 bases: TGCAGTGCTGCCGGATGGGGACAGGGGAACTACAATGAGCAGTTCTTC.

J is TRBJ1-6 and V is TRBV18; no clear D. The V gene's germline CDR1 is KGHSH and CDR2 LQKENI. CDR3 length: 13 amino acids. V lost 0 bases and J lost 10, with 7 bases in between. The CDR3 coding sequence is TGTGCCAGCTCACCACCGCAACGCTCACCCCTCCACTTT. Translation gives CASSPPQRSPLHF.

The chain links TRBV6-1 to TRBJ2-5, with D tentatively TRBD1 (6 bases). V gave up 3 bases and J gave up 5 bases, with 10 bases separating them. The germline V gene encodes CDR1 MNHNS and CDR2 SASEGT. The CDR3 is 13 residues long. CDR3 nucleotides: TGTGCCAGCAGTGAGGGACATTCGGAGACCCAGTACTTC. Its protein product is CASSEGHSETQYF.

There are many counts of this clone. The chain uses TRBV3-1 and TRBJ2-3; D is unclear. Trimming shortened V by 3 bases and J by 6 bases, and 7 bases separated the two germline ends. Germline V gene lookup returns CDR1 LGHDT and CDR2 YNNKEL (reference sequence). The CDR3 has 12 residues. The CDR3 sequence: CASSHSRDTQYF. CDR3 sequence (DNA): TGTGCCAGCAGCCACAGTCGGGATACGCAGTATTTT.

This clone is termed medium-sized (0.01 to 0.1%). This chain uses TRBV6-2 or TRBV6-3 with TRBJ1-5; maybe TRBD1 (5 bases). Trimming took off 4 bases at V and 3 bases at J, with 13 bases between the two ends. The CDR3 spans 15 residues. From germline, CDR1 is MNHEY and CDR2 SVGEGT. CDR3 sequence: CASSSTREANQPQHF. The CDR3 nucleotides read TGTGCCAGCAGTTCTACCAGGGAGGCCAATCAGCCCCAGCATTTT.

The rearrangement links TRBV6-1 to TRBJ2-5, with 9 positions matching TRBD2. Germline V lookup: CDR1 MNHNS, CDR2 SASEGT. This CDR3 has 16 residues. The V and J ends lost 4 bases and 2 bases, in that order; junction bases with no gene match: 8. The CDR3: CASSGFSGGGQETQYF. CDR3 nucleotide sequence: TGTGCCAGCAGTGGGTTTAGCGGGGGAGGTCAAGAGACCCAGTACTTC.

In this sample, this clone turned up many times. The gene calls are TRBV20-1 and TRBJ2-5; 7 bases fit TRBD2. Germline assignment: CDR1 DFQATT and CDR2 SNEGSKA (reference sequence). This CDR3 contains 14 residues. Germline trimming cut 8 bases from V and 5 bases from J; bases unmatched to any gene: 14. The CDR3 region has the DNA TGCAGTCTTTCACTACGCGGGGGTGCGGAGACCCAGTACTTC. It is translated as CSLSLRGGAETQYF.

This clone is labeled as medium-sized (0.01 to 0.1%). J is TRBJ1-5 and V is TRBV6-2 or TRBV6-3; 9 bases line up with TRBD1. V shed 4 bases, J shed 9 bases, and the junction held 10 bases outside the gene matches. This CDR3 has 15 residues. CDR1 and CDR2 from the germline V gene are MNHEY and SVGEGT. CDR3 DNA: TGTGCCAGCAGTTTCGAAGGACAGGGGAGTCGGCCCCAGCATTTT. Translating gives CASSFEGQGSRPQHF.

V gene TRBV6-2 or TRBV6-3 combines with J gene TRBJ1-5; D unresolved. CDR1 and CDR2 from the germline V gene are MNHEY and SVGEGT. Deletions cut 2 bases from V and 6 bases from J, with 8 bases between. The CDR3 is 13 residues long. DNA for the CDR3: TGTGCCAGCAGTTACGGCTGGTCTCAGCCCCAGCATTTT. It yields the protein CASSYGWSQPQHF.

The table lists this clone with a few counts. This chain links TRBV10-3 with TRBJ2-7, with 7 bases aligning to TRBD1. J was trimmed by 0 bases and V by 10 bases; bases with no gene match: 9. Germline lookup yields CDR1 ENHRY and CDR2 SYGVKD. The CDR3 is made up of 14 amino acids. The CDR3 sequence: CATQGDLNSYEQYF. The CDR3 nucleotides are TGTGCCACCCAGGGGGACCTTAACTCCTACGAGCAGTACTTC.

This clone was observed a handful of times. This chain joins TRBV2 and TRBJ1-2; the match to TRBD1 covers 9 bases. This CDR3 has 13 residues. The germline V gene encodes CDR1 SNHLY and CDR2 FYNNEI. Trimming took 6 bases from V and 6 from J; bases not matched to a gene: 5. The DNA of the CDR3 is TGTGCCAGCAGCAATACAGGGGGCGATGGCTACACCTTC. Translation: CASSNTGGDGYTF. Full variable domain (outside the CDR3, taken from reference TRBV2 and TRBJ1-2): EPEVTQTPSHQVTQMGQEVILRCVPISNHLYFYWYRQILGQKVEFLVSFYNNEISEKSEIFDDQFSVERPDGSNFTLKIRSTKLEDSAMYFCASSNTGGDGYTFGSGTRLTVV.

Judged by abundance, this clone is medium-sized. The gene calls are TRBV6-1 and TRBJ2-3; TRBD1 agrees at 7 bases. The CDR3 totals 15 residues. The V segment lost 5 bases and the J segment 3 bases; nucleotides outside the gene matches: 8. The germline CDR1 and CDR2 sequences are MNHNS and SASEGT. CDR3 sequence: CASSIWTGPTDTQYF. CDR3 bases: TGTGCCAGCAGTATATGGACAGGACCAACAGATACGCAGTATTTT.

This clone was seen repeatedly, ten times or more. The CDR3 sequence is CASSSTGQSTDTQYF. In DNA, the CDR3 is TGTGCCAGCAGCTCAACTGGACAGAGCACAGATACGCAGTATTTT. The V and J genes are TRBV7-3 and TRBJ2-3; maybe TRBD1 (6 bases). This CDR3 is built from 15 residues. CDR1 is SGHTA, CDR2 FQGTGA, per germline. The ends were cut back, 4 bases at V and 0 bases at J, with 11 bases in the middle.

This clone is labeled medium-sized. CDR3 in amino acids: CSARGTVEAYEQYF. The CDR3 DNA follows: TGCAGTGCTAGGGGGACGGTTGAAGCCTACGAGCAGTACTTC. The chain links TRBV20-1 to TRBJ2-7; tentatively, D is TRBD1 or TRBD2 (5 bases each). The CDR3 is 14 residues long. Germline CDR1 DFQATT, CDR2 SNEGSKA (reference sequence). V dropped 3 bases and J dropped 2 bases, with 14 bases sitting between them.

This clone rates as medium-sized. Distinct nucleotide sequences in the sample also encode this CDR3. CDR3: CASSPGAGYQPQHF. The CDR3 nucleotides are TGTGCCAGCAGTCCGGGGGCCGGGTATCAGCCCCAGCATTTT. The chain is built from TRBV6-1 and TRBJ1-5, with D possibly being TRBD1 (6 bases). The CDR3 sequence is 14 residues long. V dropped 5 bases and J dropped 5 bases, with 13 bases sitting between them. In germline, CDR1 is MNHNS, CDR2 SASEGT.

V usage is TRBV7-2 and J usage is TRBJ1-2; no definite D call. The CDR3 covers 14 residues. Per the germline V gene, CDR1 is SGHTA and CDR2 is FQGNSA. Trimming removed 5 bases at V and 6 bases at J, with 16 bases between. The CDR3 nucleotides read TGTGCCAGCAGCAGCAAAACGGGAGTTCATGGCTACACCTTC. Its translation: CASSSKTGVHGYTF.

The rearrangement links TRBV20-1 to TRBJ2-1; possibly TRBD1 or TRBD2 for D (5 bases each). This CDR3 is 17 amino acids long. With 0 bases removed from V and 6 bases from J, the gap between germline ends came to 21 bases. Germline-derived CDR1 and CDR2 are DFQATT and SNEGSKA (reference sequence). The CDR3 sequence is CSAREKQASRDRNEQFF. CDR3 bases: TGCAGTGCTAGAGAGAAACAGGCTTCCCGGGATCGCAATGAGCAGTTCTTC.

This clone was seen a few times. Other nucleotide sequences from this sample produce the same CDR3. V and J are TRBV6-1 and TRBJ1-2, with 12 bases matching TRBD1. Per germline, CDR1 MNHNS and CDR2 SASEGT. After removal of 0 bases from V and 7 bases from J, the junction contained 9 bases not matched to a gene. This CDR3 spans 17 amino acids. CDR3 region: CASSEAEGTGGGGGYTF. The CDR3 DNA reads TGTGCCAGCAGTGAAGCTGAAGGGACAGGGGGCGGAGGTGGCTACACCTTC.

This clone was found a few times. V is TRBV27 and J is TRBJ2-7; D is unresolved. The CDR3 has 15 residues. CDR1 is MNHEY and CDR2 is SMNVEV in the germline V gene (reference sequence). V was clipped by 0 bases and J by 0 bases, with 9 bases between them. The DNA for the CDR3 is TGTGCCAGCAGTTTATCCCGGCAAAGCTCCTACGAGCAGTACTTC. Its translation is CASSLSRQSSYEQYF.

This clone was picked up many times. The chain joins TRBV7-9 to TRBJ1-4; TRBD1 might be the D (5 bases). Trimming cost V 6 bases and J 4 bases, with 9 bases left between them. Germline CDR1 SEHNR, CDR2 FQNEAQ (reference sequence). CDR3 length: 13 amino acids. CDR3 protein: CASSTGYNEKLFF. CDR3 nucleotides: TGTGCCAGCAGTACAGGCTATAATGAAAAACTGTTTTTT.

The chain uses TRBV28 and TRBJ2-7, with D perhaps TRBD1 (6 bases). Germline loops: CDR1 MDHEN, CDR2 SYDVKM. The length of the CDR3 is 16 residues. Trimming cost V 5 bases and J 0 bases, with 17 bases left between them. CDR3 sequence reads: CASSPRGQWNSYEQYF. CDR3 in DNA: TGTGCCAGCAGTCCCCGGGGACAATGGAACTCCTACGAGCAGTACTTC.